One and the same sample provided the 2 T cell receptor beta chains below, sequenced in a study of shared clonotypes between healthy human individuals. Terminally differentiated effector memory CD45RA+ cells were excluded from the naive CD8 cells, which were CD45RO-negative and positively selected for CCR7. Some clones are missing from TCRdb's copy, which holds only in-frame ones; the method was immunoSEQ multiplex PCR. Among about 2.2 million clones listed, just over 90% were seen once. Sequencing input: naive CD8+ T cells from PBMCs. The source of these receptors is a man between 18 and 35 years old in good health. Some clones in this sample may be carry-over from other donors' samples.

CDR3 sequence: CASSLVKQQYF. CDR3 in DNA: TGTGCCAGCAGCTTAGTCAAGCAGCAGTACTTC. This chain uses TRBV7-8 with TRBJ2-7; D not certain. CDR1 SGHVS and CDR2 FQNEAQ come from the germline V gene. With 1 base removed from V and 8 bases from J, the gap between germline ends came to 6 bases. The CDR3 loop spans 11 amino acids.

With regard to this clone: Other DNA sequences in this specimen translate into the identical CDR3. As DNA, the CDR3 is TGTGCCAGCAGCTTAAGCAGGTCCTACGAGCAGTACTTC. Amino acids: CASSLSRSYEQYF. The chain recombines TRBV7-2 with TRBJ2-7; D gene unclear. CDR1 and CDR2 from the germline V gene are SGHTA and FQGNSA. The CDR3 spans 13 residues. Trimming took off 2 bases at V and 1 base at J, with 6 bases between the two ends.